This is a list of T cell receptor beta chains from one sample in a study of identical twins. TCRdb redid the calling of the 5' RACE reads with MiXCR, one entry per CDR3 protein. Of about 810,000 distinct CDR3 sequences listed, about 12% were seen once; the top ten hold 1.5% to 2%. The data also belong to a second study, concerning yellow fever vaccine responses in identical twins.

The sequencing input was PBMCs. These receptors came from a woman under 30 in good health. Each CDR3 is given with its conserved first and last residue. D genes are given only for firm matches. A clone size is listed for some rows: how often the clone was seen (once, few, many), or a class if it is expanded.

D gene	clone size	CDR3 length	J gene	V gene	CDR3 DNA	CDR3 protein
.	many	14	TRBJ2-2	TRBV29-1	TGCAGCGTTCGGACACCTCAAAACACCGGGGAGCTGTTTTTT	CSVRTPQNTGELFF
TRBD2	.	17	TRBJ2-3	TRBV5-1	TGCGCCAGCAGCTTGTTGGAGACTAGCGGGAGCCCCAATACGCAGTATTTT	CASSLLETSGSPNTQYF
.	.	12	TRBJ2-5	TRBV20-1	TGCAGTGCTAGAGTCCCCCTGAACCCCCAGTACTTC	CSARVPLNPQYF
TRBD2	few	16	TRBJ2-1	TRBV10-2	TGCGCCAGCAGTGCCACGACTAGCGGGACGGGCCGTGAGCAGTTCTTC	CASSATTSGTGREQFF
.	.	12	TRBJ1-6	TRBV5-5	TGTGCCAGCAGCCAGGCCGATTCACCCCTCCACTTT	CASSQADSPLHF
TRBD2	few	14	TRBJ2-1	TRBV27	TGTGCCAGCAGTTTACCGGGGGGGTGGAATGAGCAGTTCTTC	CASSLPGGWNEQFF
.	many	8	TRBJ1-1	TRBV7-9	TGTGCCAGCAGCATAGGACACTTT	CASSIGHF
TRBD1	few	15	TRBJ2-7	TRBV28	TGTGCCAGCAGGACGGACAGGAGCCCCTCCTACGAGCAGTACTTC	CASRTDRSPSYEQYF
.	few	15	TRBJ2-1	TRBV6-5	TGTGCCAGCAGTTACTCTTTAGGCTATGAGAATGAGCAGTTCTTC	CASSYSLGYENEQFF
.	.	13	TRBJ1-5	TRBV24-1	TGTGCCACCAGTGACGTTAGCAATCAGCCCCAGCATTTT	CATSDVSNQPQHF
.	many	15	TRBJ1-1	TRBV12-3/TRBV12-4	TGTGCCAGCAGGCCAGCCACACAGGGAAACACTGAAGCTTTCTTT	CASRPATQGNTEAFF
TRBD1	.	14	TRBJ1-1	TRBV5-1	TGCGCCAGCAGAAGGGACAGAGAGAACACTGAAGCTTTCTTT	CASRRDRENTEAFF
.	many	15	TRBJ1-1	TRBV5-6	TGTGCCAGCAGCTTGAGGGGGGCCATGAACACTGAAGCTTTCTTT	CASSLRGAMNTEAFF
TRBD1	.	15	TRBJ2-1	TRBV14	TGTGCCAGCAGCCTGTTTGGGACAGGGGTTAATGAGCAGTTCTTC	CASSLFGTGVNEQFF
.	.	13	TRBJ1-1	TRBV6-6	TGTGCCATCAAAATAGGGGTTGACACTGAAGCTTTCTTT	CAIKIGVDTEAFF
.	.	15	TRBJ1-3	TRBV12-3/TRBV12-4	TGTGCCAGCAGTTTGGGGGGACACTCTGGAAACACCATATATTTT	CASSLGGHSGNTIYF
.	many	14	TRBJ2-5	TRBV20-1	TGCAGTGCTAGAGTAGGGGAACCCCAAGAGACCCAGTACTTC	CSARVGEPQETQYF
.	.	14	TRBJ1-1	TRBV6-1	TGTGCCAGTCAACCAAACAAGTTGTACGCTGAAGCTTTCTTT	CASQPNKLYAEAFF
TRBD1	.	15	TRBJ2-4	TRBV5-1	TGCGCCAGCAGCTTGTCCGGGACAGGGTTATACATTCAGTACTTC	CASSLSGTGLYIQYF
TRBD2	few	16	TRBJ2-1	TRBV3-1	TGTGCCAGCAGCCAAGAAGGAGAGACTAGCCCTCGGGAGCAGTTCTTC	CASSQEGETSPREQFF
.	.	14	TRBJ1-5	TRBV4-2	TGTGCCAGCAGCCAAGGGGGGACGGATCAGCCCCAGCATTTT	CASSQGGTDQPQHF
TRBD2	many	15	TRBJ2-3	TRBV20-1	TGCAGTGCTAGCCTCGAGAGCGGGAGGACAGATACGCAGTATTTT	CSASLESGRTDTQYF
.	many	14	TRBJ1-1	TRBV7-6	TGTGCCAGCAGCAATGGGGGTAGTTCGACGGATGCTTTCTTT	CASSNGGSSTDAFF
.	few	14	TRBJ2-1	TRBV7-2	TGTGCCAGCAGCTACGGGACTGACTACAATGAGCAGTTCTTC	CASSYGTDYNEQFF
TRBD1	many	12	TRBJ1-6	TRBV3-1	TGTGCCAGCAGCCGAGACAGGGCGCCCCTCCACTTT	CASSRDRAPLHF
.	many	14	TRBJ2-3	TRBV9	TGCGCCAGCAGTGTCGGCAGGAGCACAGATACGCAGTATTTT	CASSVGRSTDTQYF
.	.	14	TRBJ2-2	TRBV20-1	TGCAGTGCTAGAAGGGTAGCGAACACCGGGGAGCTGTTTTTT	CSARRVANTGELFF
.	.	15	TRBJ2-2	TRBV10-2	TGCGCCAGCAGTTCGGGGCGAGGGGCCACCGGGGAGCTGTTTTTT	CASSSGRGATGELFF